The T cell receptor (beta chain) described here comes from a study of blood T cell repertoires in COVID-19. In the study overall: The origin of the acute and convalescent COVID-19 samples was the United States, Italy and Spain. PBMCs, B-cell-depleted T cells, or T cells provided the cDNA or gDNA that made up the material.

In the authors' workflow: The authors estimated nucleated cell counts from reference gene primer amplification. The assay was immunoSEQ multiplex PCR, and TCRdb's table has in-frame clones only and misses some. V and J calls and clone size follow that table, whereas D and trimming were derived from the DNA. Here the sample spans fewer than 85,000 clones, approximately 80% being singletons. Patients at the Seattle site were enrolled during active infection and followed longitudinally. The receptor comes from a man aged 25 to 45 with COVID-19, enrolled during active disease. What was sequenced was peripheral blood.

For the CDR3, the DNA is TGTGCCAGCAGTCGCGGGGGGGGCGCGTACGAGCAGTACTTC. Its translation is CASSRGGGAYEQYF. V is TRBV2 and J is TRBJ2-7, with 9 positions matching TRBD2. Germline CDR1 SNHLY, CDR2 FYNNEI. The CDR3 loop spans 14 amino acids. The junction had 6 bases not matched to a gene; V was cut back by 5 bases and J by 4 bases. The full variable domain, completed using reference TRBV2 and TRBJ2-7, is EPEVTQTPSHQVTQMGQEVILRCVPISNHLYFYWYRQILGQKVEFLVSFYNNEISEKSEIFDDQFSVERPDGSNFTLKIRSTKLEDSAMYFCASSRGGGAYEQYFGPGTRLTVT.